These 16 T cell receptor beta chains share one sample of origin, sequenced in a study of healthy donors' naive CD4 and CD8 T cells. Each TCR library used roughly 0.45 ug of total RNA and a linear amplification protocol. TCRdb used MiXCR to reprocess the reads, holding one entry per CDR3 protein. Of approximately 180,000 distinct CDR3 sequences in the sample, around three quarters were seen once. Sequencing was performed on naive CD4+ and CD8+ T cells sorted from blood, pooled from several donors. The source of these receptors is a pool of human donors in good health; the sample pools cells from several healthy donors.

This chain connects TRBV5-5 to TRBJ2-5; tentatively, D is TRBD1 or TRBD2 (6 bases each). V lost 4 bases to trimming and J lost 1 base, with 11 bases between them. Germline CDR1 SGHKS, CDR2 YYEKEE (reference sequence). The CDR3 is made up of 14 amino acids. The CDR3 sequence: CASSRRDTQETQYF. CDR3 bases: TGTGCCAGCAGCCGGCGGGACACCCAAGAGACCCAGTACTTC.

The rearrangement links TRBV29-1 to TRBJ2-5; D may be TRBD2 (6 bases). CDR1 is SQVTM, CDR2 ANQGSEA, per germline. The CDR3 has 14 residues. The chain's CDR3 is CSVLPLASGETQYF. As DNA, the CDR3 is TGCAGTGTCCTGCCGCTAGCGTCCGGAGAGACCCAGTACTTC.

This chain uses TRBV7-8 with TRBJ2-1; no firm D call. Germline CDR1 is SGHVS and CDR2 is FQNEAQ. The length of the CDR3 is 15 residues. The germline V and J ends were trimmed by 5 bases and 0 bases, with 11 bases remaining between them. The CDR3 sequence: CASSAVIRSYNEQFF. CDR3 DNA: TGTGCCAGCAGCGCAGTGATACGCTCCTACAATGAGCAGTTCTTC.

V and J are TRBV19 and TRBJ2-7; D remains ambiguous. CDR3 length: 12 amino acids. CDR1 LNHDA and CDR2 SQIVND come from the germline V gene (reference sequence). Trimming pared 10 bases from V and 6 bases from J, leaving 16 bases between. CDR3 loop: CATQRASGEQYF. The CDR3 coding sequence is TGTGCCACCCAAAGGGCCTCCGGCGAGCAGTACTTC.

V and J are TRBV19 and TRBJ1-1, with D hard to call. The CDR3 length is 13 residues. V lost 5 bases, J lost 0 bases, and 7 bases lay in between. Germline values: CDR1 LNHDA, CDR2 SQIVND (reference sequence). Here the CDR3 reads CASSLRMNTEAFF. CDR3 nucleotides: TGTGCCAGTAGTCTTCGGATGAACACTGAAGCTTTCTTT.

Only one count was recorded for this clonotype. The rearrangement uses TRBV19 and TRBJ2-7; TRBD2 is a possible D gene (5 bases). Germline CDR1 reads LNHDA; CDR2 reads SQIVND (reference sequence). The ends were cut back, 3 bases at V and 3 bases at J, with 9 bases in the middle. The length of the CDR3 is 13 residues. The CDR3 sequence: CASSIAEGYEQYV. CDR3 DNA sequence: TGTGCCAGTAGTATCGCAGAGGGCTACGAGCAGTACGTC.

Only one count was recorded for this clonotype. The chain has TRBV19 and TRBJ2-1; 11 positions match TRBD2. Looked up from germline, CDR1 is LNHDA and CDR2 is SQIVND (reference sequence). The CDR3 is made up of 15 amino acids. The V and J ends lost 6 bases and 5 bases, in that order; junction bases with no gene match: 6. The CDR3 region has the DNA TGTGCCAGTAGCACACTAGCGGGGGACCACAATGAGCAGTTCTTC. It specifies CASSTLAGDHNEQFF. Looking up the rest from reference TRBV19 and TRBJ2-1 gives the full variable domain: DGGITQSPKYLFRKEGQNVTLSCEQNLNHDAMYWYRQDPGQGLRLIYYSQIVNDFQKGDIAEGYSVSREKKESFPLTVTSAQKNPTAFYLCASSTLAGDHNEQFFGPGTRLTVL.

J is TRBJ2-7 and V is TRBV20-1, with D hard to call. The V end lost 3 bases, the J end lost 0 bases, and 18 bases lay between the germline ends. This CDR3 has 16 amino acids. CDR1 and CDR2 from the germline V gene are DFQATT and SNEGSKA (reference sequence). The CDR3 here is CSARDPVAVSSYEQYF. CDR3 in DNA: TGCAGTGCTAGGGATCCGGTGGCAGTTAGCTCCTACGAGCAGTACTTC.

As DNA, the CDR3 is TGTGCCAGCAGAACGGACAGGGGACTTTCCTACGAGCAGTACTTC. This translates into CASRTDRGLSYEQYF. This chain links TRBV6-2 or TRBV6-3 with TRBJ2-7; 9 bases line up with TRBD1. J gave up 1 base and V 6 bases, and 7 bases lay outside the gene matches. Germline V lookup: CDR1 MNHEY, CDR2 SVGEGT. The CDR3 totals 15 residues.

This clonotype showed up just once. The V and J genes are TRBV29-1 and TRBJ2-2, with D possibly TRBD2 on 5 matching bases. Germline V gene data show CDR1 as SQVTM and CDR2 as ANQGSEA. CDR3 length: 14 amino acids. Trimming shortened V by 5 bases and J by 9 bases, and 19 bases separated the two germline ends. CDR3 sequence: CSVRGLSPRRELFF. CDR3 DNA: TGCAGCGTTCGAGGACTGTCCCCCCGCCGGGAGCTGTTTTTT.

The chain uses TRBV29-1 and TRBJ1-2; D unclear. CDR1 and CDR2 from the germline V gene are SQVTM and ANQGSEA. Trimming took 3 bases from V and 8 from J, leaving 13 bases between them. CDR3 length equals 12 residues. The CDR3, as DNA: TGCAGCGTTGACAGCCGAAGAAGGGGCTACACCTTC. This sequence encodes CSVDSRRRGYTF.

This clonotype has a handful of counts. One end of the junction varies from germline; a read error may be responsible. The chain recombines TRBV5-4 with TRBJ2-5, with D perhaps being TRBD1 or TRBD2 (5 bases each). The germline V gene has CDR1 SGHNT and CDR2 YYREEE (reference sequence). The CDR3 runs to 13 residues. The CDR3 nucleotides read TGTACCAGCAGCTTGGGGACCCGGGAGACCCAGTACTTC. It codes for CTSSLGTRETQYF.

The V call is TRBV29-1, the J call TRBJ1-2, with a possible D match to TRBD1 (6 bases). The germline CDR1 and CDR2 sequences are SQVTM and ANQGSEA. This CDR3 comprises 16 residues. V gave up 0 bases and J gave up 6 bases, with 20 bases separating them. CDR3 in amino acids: CSVEDRGRLMADGYTF. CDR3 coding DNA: TGCAGCGTTGAAGACAGGGGAAGGCTTATGGCTGATGGCTACACCTTC.

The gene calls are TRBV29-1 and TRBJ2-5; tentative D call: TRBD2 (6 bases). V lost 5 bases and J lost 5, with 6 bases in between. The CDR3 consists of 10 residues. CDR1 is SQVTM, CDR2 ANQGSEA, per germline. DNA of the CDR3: TGCAGCGTTCGGGAGGAGACCCAGTACTTC. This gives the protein CSVREETQYF.

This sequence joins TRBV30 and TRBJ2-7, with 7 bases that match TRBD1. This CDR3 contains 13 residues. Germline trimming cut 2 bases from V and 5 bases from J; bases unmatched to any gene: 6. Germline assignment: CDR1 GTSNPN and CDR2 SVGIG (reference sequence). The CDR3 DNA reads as TGTGCCTGGAGTACGTACAGGGGTGACGAGCAGTACTTC. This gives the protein CAWSTYRGDEQYF.

The CDR3 DNA is TGTGCCAGCAGCCGGGACACCCCATATGGCTACACCTTC. It encodes CASSRDTPYGYTF. The chain combines TRBV11-2 with TRBJ1-2, with D possibly matching TRBD1 (6 bases). This CDR3 is built from 13 residues. Deletions cut 5 bases from V and 5 bases from J, with 12 bases between. CDR1 is SGHAT, CDR2 FQNNGV, per germline.